The 11 T cell receptor beta chains reported below all come from one sample, sequenced in a study of shared clonotypes between healthy human individuals. Clones were read by immunoSEQ multiplex PCR, and TCRdb kept only the in-frame ones, dropping some. The sample lists 2 million to 2.5 million clones, approximately 95% occurring once. Sequences were obtained from naive CD4+ T cells from PBMCs. Subset of the sample: CD45RA+ positively selected. Receptors originate from a man younger than 30 in good health. Some clones in this sample may be carry-over from other donors' samples.

The chain has TRBV6-1 and TRBJ2-3, with 8 nucleotides matching TRBD1. Looked up from germline, CDR1 is MNHNS and CDR2 is SASEGT. The CDR3 sequence is 15 residues long. Trimming removed 4 bases from V and 3 bases from J; junction bases left unmatched: 6. CDR3 DNA sequence: TGTGCCAGCAGTGCGACAGGGGTTGAGACAGATACGCAGTATTTT. Translation: CASSATGVETDTQYF.

This sequence joins TRBV6-4 and TRBJ2-1; D gene uncertain. The V end was cut by 4 bases, the J end by 13 bases, with 17 bases between. CDR1 is MRHNA, CDR2 SNTAGT, per germline. There are 13 residues in the CDR3. CDR3 coding DNA: TGTGCCAGCAGTGTCGAGGTACCCTCTCCCCAGTTCTTC. This sequence encodes CASSVEVPSPQFF.

This chain connects TRBV4-1 to TRBJ2-3; 11 positions match TRBD1. With V trimmed by 4 bases and J by 4 bases, 4 bases remained unmatched. Germline V lookup: CDR1 MGHRA, CDR2 YSYEKL. This CDR3 comprises 15 residues. CDR3 DNA: TGCGCCAGCAGCCGGACAGGGGGCCGGCCAGATACGCAGTATTTT. This codes for CASSRTGGRPDTQYF.

This clone was found once. The sample has other DNA sequences that encode this CDR3 too. This chain joins TRBV28 and TRBJ2-3; weak D call: TRBD1 (6 bases). Germline CDR1 and CDR2: MDHEN and SYDVKM. The CDR3 has 14 amino acids. V lost 6 bases to trimming and J lost 0 bases, with 10 bases between them. CDR3 sequence reads: CASSLGQSTDTQYF. CDR3 coding DNA: TGTGCCAGCAGCCTCGGACAGAGCACAGATACGCAGTATTTT. Using reference TRBV28 and TRBJ2-3 for the parts outside the CDR3, the full variable domain is DVKVTQSSRYLVKRTGEKVFLECVQDMDHENMFWYRQDPGLGLRLIYFSYDVKMKEKGDIPEGYSVSREKKERFSLILESASTNQTSMYLCASSLGQSTDTQYFGPGTRLTVL.

This chain connects TRBV5-1 to TRBJ2-1; D tentatively fits TRBD1 or TRBD2 (7 bases each). CDR3 length: 17 amino acids. The germline V and J ends were trimmed by 9 bases and 5 bases, with 27 bases remaining between them. CDR1 and CDR2 from the germline V gene are SGHRS and YFSETQ. The CDR3 sequence is CATYRGVLADPNNEQFF. The DNA of the CDR3 is TGCGCCACCTACAGGGGAGTCCTAGCGGACCCCAACAATGAGCAGTTCTTC.

A single count supports this clone. The V and J genes are TRBV28 and TRBJ1-2; D unclear. The germline V and J ends were trimmed by 10 bases and 2 bases, with 17 bases remaining between them. CDR1 and CDR2 from the germline V gene are MDHEN and SYDVKM. The CDR3 consists of 14 residues. For the CDR3, the DNA is TGTGCCACCTCCAACGGGCTTTCCAACTATGGCTACACCTTC. The encoded protein is CATSNGLSNYGYTF.

The chain recombines TRBV30 with TRBJ2-1; 7 nucleotides agree with TRBD2. Germline CDR1 reads GTSNPN; CDR2 reads SVGIG (reference sequence). V lost 5 bases, J lost 3 bases, and 10 bases stayed unmatched. The CDR3 runs to 15 residues. The CDR3 reads CAWQRDLAGYNEQFF. DNA of the CDR3: TGTGCCTGGCAACGAGACTTAGCGGGCTACAATGAGCAGTTCTTC.

This chain uses TRBV27 with TRBJ2-7; TRBD2 aligns across 9 bases. Germline V gives CDR1 MNHEY, CDR2 SMNVEV (reference sequence). V lost 4 bases to trimming and J lost 3 bases; unmatched junction nucleotides: 7. The CDR3 spans 15 residues. The CDR3 DNA sequence: TGTGCCAGCAGTTGGGCCCTAGCGGGGAACTACGAGCAGTACTTC. Translation: CASSWALAGNYEQYF.

The rearrangement uses TRBV2 and TRBJ2-1, with D maybe TRBD2 (6 bases). V shed 7 bases and J shed 7 bases, with 17 bases lying between them. This CDR3 region has 14 residues. Per germline, CDR1 SNHLY and CDR2 FYNNEI. In nucleotides, the CDR3 is TGTGCCAGCAAACAGACTAGGCCAGCAAATGAGCAGTTCTTC. Protein: CASKQTRPANEQFF.

The chain carries TRBV2 and TRBJ1-4, with D tentatively TRBD1 (5 bases). The CDR3 runs 15 residues. Germline V gene sequence: CDR1 SNHLY, CDR2 FYNNEI. With 5 bases removed from V and 0 bases from J, the gap between germline ends came to 10 bases. The CDR3 DNA follows: TGTGCCAGCAGTTACGGGACCGCAACTAATGAAAAACTGTTTTTT. Translated: CASSYGTATNEKLFF.

The V gene is TRBV28, the J gene TRBJ1-2, with 9 bases that match TRBD1. There are 15 residues in the CDR3. CDR1 is MDHEN, CDR2 SYDVKM, per germline. Unmatched junction bases numbered 9, after V lost 3 bases and J lost 7 bases. The CDR3 spells CASSLLETGGSGYTF. The DNA of the CDR3 is TGTGCCAGCAGTTTGCTAGAGACAGGGGGGTCTGGCTACACCTTC.